This T cell receptor (beta chain) is drawn from a study of cytomegalovirus exposure and HLA in healthy donors. Study outcomes and limitations: Cytomegalovirus status was reportedly diagnosed by the classifier with high specificity and sensitivity.

V was pared by 5 bases and J by 6 bases, with 18 bases between. Germline V CDR1 and CDR2: SGHTA, FQGNSA. This CDR3 is built from 15 residues. About this clone: As yet, its antigen is unknown.

PCR used 60 Vbeta primers and 13 Jbeta primers. In the study's own analysis: Later, an analysis found 75 million to 100 million unique TCR beta chains, and roughly 9.9 million of these were shared. Sequencing was performed with immunoSEQ multiplex PCR; in TCRdb, only in-frame clones are kept and a portion is missing. V, J and clone size derive from that table, while D and trimming were established from the DNA sequence. Among roughly 120,000 clones listed, around four fifths were seen once. At sampling all donors were nominally healthy, likely with unrecorded immune exposures. The specimen sequenced was PBMCs. This clonotype was sampled from a human donor in good health. The V gene is TRBV7-2, the J gene TRBJ2-3, with D uncertain. The CDR3: CASSQDGNSFDTQYF. The CDR3 nucleotides are TGTGCCAGCAGCCAAGATGGCAATAGCTTCGATACGCAGTATTTT.